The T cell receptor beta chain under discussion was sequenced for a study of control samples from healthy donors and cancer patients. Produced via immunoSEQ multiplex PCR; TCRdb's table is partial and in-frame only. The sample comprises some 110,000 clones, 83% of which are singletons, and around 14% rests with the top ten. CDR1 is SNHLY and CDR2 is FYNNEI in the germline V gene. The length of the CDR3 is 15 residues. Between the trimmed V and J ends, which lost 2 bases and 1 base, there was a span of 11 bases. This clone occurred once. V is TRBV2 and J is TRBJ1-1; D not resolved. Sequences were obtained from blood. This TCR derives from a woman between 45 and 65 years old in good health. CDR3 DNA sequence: TGTGCCAGCAGTGAAACAAGGACGAGGAACACTGAAGCTTTCTTT. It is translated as CASSETRTRNTEAFF. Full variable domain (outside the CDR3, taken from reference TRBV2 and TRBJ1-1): EPEVTQTPSHQVTQMGQEVILRCVPISNHLYFYWYRQILGQKVEFLVSFYNNEISEKSEIFDDQFSVERPDGSNFTLKIRSTKLEDSAMYFCASSETRTRNTEAFFGQGTRLTVV.